This T cell receptor beta chain was identified in a study of cytomegalovirus exposure and HLA in healthy donors. It was with 60 Vbeta and 13 Jbeta primers that the PCR ran. TCRdb's copy holds only in-frame clones and misses some; the assay was immunoSEQ multiplex PCR. The sample has approximately 150,000 clones, about four fifths seen once. CDR1 SGHRS and CDR2 YFSETQ come from the germline V gene. There are 16 residues in the CDR3. V gave up 4 bases and J gave up 0 bases, with 16 bases separating them. Sequenced: PBMCs. This chain connects TRBV5-1 to TRBJ1-1; D gene uncertain. The sequence was collected from a woman between 18 and 29 years old in good health and CMV-seropositive. The CDR3 reads CASSTGLLPVNTEAFF. CDR3 DNA sequence: TGCGCCAGCAGCACCGGACTTCTTCCCGTGAACACTGAAGCTTTCTTT.